The present entry profiles one T cell receptor (beta chain) with its context. This entry is derived from a study of blood T cells in healthy people across ages. A second PCR of 7 to 11 cycles used a sample-barcoded 5' primer and a J-beta primer mix. TCRdb recomputed calls from the 5' RACE reads with MiXCR, one row per CDR3 protein. Of hundreds of thousands of distinct CDR3 sequences listed, roughly 50% are singletons. Germline CDR1 reads SGHRS; CDR2 reads YFSETQ. The CDR3 extends over 17 amino acids. The J segment lost 5 bases and the V segment lost 0 bases, leaving 10 bases of the junction unmatched.

This chain links TRBV5-1 with TRBJ2-3; 9 bases are a match to TRBD1. The sequencing input was blood. This TCR came from a man aged 55 to 70 in good health. CDR3 bases: TGCGCCAGCAGCTTGGGACGTCGGGACAGGGTGCGAGATACGCAGTATTTT. Amino acids: CASSLGRRDRVRDTQYF.